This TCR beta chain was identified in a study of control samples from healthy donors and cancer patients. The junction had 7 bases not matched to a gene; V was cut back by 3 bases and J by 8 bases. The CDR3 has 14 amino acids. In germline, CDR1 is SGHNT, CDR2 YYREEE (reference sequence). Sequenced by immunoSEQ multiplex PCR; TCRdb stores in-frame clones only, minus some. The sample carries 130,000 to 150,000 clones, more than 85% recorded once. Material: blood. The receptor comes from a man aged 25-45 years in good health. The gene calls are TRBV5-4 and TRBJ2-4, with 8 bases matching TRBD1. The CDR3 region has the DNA TGTGCCAGCAGCTCCCGGGACAGGACGGACATTCAGTACTTC. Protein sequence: CASSSRDRTDIQYF.